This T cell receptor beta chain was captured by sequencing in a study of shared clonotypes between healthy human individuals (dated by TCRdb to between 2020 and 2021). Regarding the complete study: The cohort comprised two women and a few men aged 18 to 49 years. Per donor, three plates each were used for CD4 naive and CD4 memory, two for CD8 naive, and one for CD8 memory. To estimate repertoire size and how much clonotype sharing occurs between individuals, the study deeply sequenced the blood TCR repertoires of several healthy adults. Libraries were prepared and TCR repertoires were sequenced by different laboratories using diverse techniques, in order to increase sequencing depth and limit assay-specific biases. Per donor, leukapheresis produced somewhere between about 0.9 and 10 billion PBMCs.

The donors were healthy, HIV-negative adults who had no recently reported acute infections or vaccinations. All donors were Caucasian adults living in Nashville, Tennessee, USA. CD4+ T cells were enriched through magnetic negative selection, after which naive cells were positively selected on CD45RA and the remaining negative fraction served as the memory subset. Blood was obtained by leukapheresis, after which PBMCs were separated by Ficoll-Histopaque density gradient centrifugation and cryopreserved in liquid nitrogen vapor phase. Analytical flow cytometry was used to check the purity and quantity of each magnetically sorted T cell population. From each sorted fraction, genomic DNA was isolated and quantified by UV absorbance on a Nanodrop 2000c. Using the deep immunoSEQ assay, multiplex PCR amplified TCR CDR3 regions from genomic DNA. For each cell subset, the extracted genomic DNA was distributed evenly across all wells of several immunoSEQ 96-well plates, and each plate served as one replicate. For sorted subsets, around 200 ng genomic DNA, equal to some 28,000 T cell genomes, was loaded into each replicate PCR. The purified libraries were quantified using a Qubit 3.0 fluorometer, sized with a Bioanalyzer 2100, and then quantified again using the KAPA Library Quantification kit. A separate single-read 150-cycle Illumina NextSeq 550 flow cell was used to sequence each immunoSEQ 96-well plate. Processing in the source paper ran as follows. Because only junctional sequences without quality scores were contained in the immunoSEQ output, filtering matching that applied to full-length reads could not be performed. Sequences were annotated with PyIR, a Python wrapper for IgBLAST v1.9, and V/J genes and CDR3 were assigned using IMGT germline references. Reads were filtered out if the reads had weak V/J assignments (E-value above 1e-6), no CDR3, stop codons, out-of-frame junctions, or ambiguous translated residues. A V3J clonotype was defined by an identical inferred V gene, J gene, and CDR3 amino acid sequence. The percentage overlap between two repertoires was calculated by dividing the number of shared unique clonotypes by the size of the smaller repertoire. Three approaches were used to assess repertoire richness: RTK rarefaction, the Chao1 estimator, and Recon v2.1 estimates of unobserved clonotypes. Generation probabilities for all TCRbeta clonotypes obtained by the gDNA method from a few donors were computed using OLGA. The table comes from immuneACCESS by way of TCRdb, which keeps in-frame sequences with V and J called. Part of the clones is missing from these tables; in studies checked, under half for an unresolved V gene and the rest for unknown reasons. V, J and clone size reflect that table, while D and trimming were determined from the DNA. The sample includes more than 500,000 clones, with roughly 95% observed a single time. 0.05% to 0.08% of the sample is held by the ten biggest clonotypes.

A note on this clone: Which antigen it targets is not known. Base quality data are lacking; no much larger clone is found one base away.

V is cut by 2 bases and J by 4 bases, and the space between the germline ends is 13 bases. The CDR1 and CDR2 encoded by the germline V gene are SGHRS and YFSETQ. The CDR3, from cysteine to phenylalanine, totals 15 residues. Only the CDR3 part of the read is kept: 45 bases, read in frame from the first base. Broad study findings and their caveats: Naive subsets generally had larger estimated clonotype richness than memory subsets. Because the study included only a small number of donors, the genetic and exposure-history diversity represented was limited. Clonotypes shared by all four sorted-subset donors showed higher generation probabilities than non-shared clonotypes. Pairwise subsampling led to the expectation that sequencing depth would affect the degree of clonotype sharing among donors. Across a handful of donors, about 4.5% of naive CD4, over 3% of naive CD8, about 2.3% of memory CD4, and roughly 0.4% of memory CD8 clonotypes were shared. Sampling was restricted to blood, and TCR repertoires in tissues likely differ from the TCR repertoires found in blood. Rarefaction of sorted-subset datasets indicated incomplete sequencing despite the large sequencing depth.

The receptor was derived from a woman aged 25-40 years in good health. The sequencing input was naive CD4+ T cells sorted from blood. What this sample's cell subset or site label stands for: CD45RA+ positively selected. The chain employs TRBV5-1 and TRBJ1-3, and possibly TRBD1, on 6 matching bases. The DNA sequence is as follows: TGCGCCAGCAGCTTATTAGGGGGATCCGGAAACACCATATATTTT. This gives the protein CASSLLGGSGNTIYF.